This T cell receptor (beta chain) came from a study of blood T cell repertoires in COVID-19. Study at large: The analysed material was cDNA or gDNA that came from T cells, B-cell-depleted T cells, or PBMCs.

Germline trimming cut 1 base from V and 8 bases from J; bases unmatched to any gene: 5. Germline values: CDR1 MGHRA, CDR2 YSYEKL. This CDR3 is built from 14 residues. As originally analysed: Reference gene primer amplification yielded estimated nucleated cell counts. Some clones are missing from TCRdb's copy, which holds only in-frame ones; the method was immunoSEQ multiplex PCR. That table gives V, J and clone size, and the DNA gave D and trimming. The data contain hundreds of thousands of clones, approximately 90% of them singletons. V is TRBV4-1 and J is TRBJ2-1; 7 bases match TRBD2. The receptor was derived from a man in his forties or fifties with acute or convalescent COVID-19. Sequences were obtained from peripheral blood. This chain's CDR3 is CASSQGLAIDEQFF. The CDR3 coding sequence is TGCGCCAGCAGCCAAGGACTAGCAATTGATGAGCAGTTCTTC.